This T cell receptor (beta chain) was recorded in a study of cytomegalovirus exposure and HLA in healthy donors (dated by TCRdb to 2017 to 2019). For the study in its entirety: According to an earlier analysis of a few hundred of the donors, about 179 million T cells yielded 90 million to 130 million unique TCR beta sequences and 276 Gb of sequence data. A later genetic analysis used genome-wide SNP genotypes for about three fifths of the 666 donors, treating that subset as a discovery cohort. Around 320 gigabases of sequencing data and tens of millions of unique TCR sequences were included in an early release covering around 650 HLA-typed donors. On average, about 200,000 unique TCR beta nucleotide sequences were sequenced per donor among a few hundred genotyped donors of the cohort, with around 19% of those sequences being non-productive. Along with the approximately 700-subject first cohort, a separate validation cohort of over a hundred different subjects was used. The study profiled the T cell repertoires of around 700 subjects by immunosequencing and related them to cytomegalovirus serostatus. All discovery cohort repertoires had been generated on a single sequencing platform. HLA typing covered class I and class II loci at four-digit resolution. Among the roughly 390 genotyped donors, approximately 77% belonged to the genetic ancestry cluster associated with self-reported Caucasian donors. Alongside the repertoire data, information on donor age, sex, ethnicity and CMV serostatus was compiled. To decide whether each TCR beta V gene segment behaved as functional or pseudogenic, an earlier analysis of fewer than 750 of the donors relied on high-throughput TCR beta sequencing. The study aimed to test whether cataloging public T cell receptors could reveal signatures of past pathogen exposure. The number of typed donors differed by locus: about 620-640 for A, B, C, DRB1 and DQB1; some 540 for DQA1; about 600 for DPA1; and about 470 for DPB1. Rather than drawing on any new phenotypic data, the later analysis identified candidate immune exposures from TCR beta sequences and the way those sequences occurred across donors. Roughly 5 DR-DQ haplotypes were handled as single units for association and clustering because linkage in the cohort was strong. To study patterns of TCR occurrence, a later analysis re-analyzed previously published TCR beta repertoires from around 700 donors and added high-resolution HLA genotyping. High-throughput TCR immunosequencing, statistical association of individual TCRs with disease status, and machine learning were combined to predict cytomegalovirus infection status. The research as a whole found: Because HLA typing was unavailable for some donors at each locus, only the typed subset was used in association tests. Some 16 rarely observed V segments, including chromosome 9 orphons, were excluded from the earlier analysis of about 500 of the donors because counts were too low. Presence/absence analyses assumed roughly uniform sequencing depth across donors, an assumption that may not hold. Most CMV-associated TCR beta chains appeared to be HLA-restricted in a later analysis, and the HLA associations seemed to be driven largely by CMV exposure. An association between a missense DCLRE1C variant and V-gene and J-gene trimming of TCR beta chains was found in a later genetic analysis and replicated in an independent cohort. When HLA alleles, especially DR and DQ, strongly co-occurred, TCR associations were difficult to assign to individual alleles. The study listed approximately 150 TCR beta chains as associated with cytomegalovirus. Correlated functional status among segregating V segments might reflect linkage disequilibrium, but an unknown experimental factor could not be ruled out. According to the authors, the approach could potentially be generalized to other disease states and immunological phenotypes. A further reported finding was that TCR beta sequences accurately predicted the HLA-A and HLA-B alleles for most subjects in the first cohort. Three of the identified cytomegalovirus-associated TCR beta chains were confirmed in vitro to be specific for cytomegalovirus antigens. Several of the top co-occurrence clusters appeared to be linked to parvovirus B19, influenza, CMV and Epstein-Barr virus, according to a later analysis. In a later genetic analysis, fewer N-insertions in productive TCRs were reported among donors in an Asian-associated ancestry cluster than the approximately 670-donor mean. In a later analysis, the rate of TCR association differed among HLA loci, with DRB1 alleles having the most associated TCRs and HLA-C alleles having the fewest. In a later analysis, around 15,000 TCR beta sequences were associated with specific HLA alleles at a false discovery rate of 0.05. CMV serostatus was the only immune exposure information available for the cohort. An earlier analysis of approximately 540 of the donors showed that most TCR beta V segments appeared in productive rearrangements either about 87% or about 30% of the time, which broadly matched IMGT annotations. A cluster of highly shared sequence variants was judged likely to be a technical artifact of the sequencing pipeline. Only TCR beta chains were sequenced in this cohort, and the absence of alpha or paired-chain data limited detectable features. Because the 87-base-pair reads could not distinguish some IMGT-functional V segments, including TRBV6-2 and TRBV6-3, those segments were excluded. Across donors, most TCR sequences were observed very rarely, whereas some public TCRs were present in many individuals. In a later analysis, HLA-associated TCR beta chains showed more clonal expansion and lower generation probabilities than non-associated chains that were equally common. The classifier was reported to diagnose cytomegalovirus status with high specificity and sensitivity in both the original cohort and the validation cohort.

The CDR3 has 14 amino acids, counting the end cysteine and phenylalanine. Kept here is only the CDR3 DNA, which spans 42 bases and is read in frame from base 1. The germline V gene provides CDR1 SGDLS and CDR2 YYNGEE. Trimmed from V: 4 bases; trimmed from J: 8 bases; junction bases lacking a gene match: 11. In total, 666 healthy bone marrow donors made up the cohort. All cohort members were sampled while nominally healthy, although unrecorded immune exposures were likely present. The donor was CMV seronegative and belonged to the group of 320 or so seronegative cohort members. Each donor provided a peripheral blood sample, and peripheral blood mononuclear cells were used for TCR beta sequencing. Genomic DNA was extracted from the blood cell samples with the Qiagen DNeasy Blood Extraction Kit. A note on this clone: Its antigen specificity is not known. No base quality values were provided; no much bigger clone lies one nucleotide off.

The library was made by the immunoSEQ multiplex PCR assay. The multiplex PCR relied on a mix of 60 forward primers for TCR Vbeta segments and 13 reverse primers for TCR Jbeta segments. Amplification of the CDR3 region of rearranged TCR beta genes was performed with a multiplex PCR assay on genomic DNA. On the Illumina HiSeq System, the amplified TCR beta libraries were sequenced as 87-base-pair reads. For the original study's pipeline: A later analysis tallied about 77 million unique TCR beta chains across the 610 or so repertoires, and about 12 million of those chains were shared by two or more donors. Raw reads were error-corrected and collapsed into unique sequences with a nearest-neighbor algorithm that merged closely related sequences to remove PCR and sequencing errors. V, D and J gene segments were assigned by aligning CDR3 sequences to IMGT reference sequences. For a sequence to be retained, at least a six-nucleotide match to both a V gene segment and a J gene segment was required. A rearrangement was called productive if the CDR3 had no stop codons and remained in frame with V and J, and every other rearrangement was called non-productive. CDR3 was defined according to IMGT convention as the region running from the second conserved V-encoded cysteine to the conserved J-encoded phenylalanine. The earlier analysis of roughly 590 of the donors excluded sequences that lacked an unambiguous match to a single V gene segment. An earlier analysis of 500 to 700 of the donors classified V segments as functional when productive rearrangements were above 56.7% and as segregating when the standard deviation between donors was above 5%. A statistical classification framework was built to diagnose cytomegalovirus status from the catalog of TCR beta chain sequences. In a later analysis, V and J genes were assigned by comparing TCR nucleotide sequences against IMGT/GENE-DB human TR gene sequences. In a later analysis, CDR3 sequences and most-parsimonious VDJ recombination scenarios were assigned using the TCRdist pipeline. A later analysis defined each TCR beta chain by its CDR3 amino acid sequence plus V-gene family, and excluded reads lacking a unique V-gene family. As a way to deal with suspected cross-contamination and a sequencing artifact, a later analysis dropped roughly 620 nucleotide sequences that were highly shared and had low generation probability. For each public chain, a later analysis derived a clonal expansion index from normalized ranks of inferred template counts within each repertoire. A later analysis computed generation probabilities with a VDJ recombination model fitted to out-of-frame rearrangements, and checked the results against IGoR. In a later analysis, TCR-TCR, TCR-HLA and TCR-CMV co-occurrence was scored with hypergeometric tests, and a repertoire-size bias correction was applied to TCR pairs. False discovery rates were estimated in a later analysis by permuting HLA or CMV assignments 20 times. In a later analysis, co-occurring TCRs were grouped using DBSCAN, with TCRdist sequence similarity added in when clustering inside HLA-allele-positive subsets. For co-occurrence clustering, repertoires with fewer than 30,000 or more than 120,000 public chains were excluded, along with roughly 5 repertoires with anomalous nucleotide sharing. TCRdb carries this immuneACCESS record with in-frame sequences only. Its versions omit some clonotypes, under half of them owing to an unresolved V gene in the studies checked, with the rest unexplained. For V, J and clone size, that table is used; D and trimming come from the DNA. Counted in this sample were approximately 100,000 clones; 75% of them appeared once. The ten most abundant clones make up 8.5% to 12% of the sample.

The sample taken for sequencing was PBMCs. The chain links TRBV9 with TRBJ1-2; TRBD1 matches 7 bases in the middle. This sequence originates from a man between 50 and 59 years old in good health and CMV-seronegative. The CDR3 protein: CASSPRGGGDGYTF. The base sequence is TGTGCCAGCAGCCCAAGAGGAGGGGGCGACGGCTACACCTTC.